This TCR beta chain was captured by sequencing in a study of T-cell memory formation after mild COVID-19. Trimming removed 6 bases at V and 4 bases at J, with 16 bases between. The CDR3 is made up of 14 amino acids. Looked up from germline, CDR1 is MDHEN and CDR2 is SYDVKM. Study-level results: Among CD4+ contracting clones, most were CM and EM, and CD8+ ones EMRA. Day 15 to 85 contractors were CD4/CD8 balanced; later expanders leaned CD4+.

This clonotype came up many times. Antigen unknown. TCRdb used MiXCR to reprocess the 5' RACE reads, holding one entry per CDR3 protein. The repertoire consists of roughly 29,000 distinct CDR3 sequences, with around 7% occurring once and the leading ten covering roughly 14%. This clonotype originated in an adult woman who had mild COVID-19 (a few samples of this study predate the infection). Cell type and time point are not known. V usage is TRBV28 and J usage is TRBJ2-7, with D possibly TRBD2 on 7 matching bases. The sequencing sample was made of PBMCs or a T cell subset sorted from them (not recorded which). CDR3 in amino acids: CASSLGGGTYEQYF. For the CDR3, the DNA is TGTGCCAGCAGCCTAGGGGGGGGGACTTACGAGCAGTACTTC.